These 28 T cell receptor beta chains share one sample of origin, sequenced in a study of HIV-infected children after antiretroviral therapy interruption. Unique molecular identifiers were included in an RNA-based 3' RACE TCR library. MiXCR was run by TCRdb on the 3' RACE reads, yielding one entry per CDR3 protein. This table holds approximately 89,000 distinct CDR3 sequences, under 8% found once. Treatment: PENTA 11 planned treatment interruption arm or continuous ART arm. The sequenced sample was CD45RA+ CD4+ T cells from PBMCs, pooled from several time points, obtained from a donor given antiretroviral therapy, either interrupted or continuous. Subset described: naive CD4+ CD45RA+ CD45RO- T cells. All receptors come from a pool of human donors with HIV.

This clonotype was detected many times. V gene TRBV20-1 combines with J gene TRBJ2-2, with D possibly matching TRBD2 (6 bases). Trimming took 0 bases from V and 6 from J, leaving 11 bases between them. CDR1 and CDR2 from the germline V gene are DFQATT and SNEGSKA (reference sequence). CDR3 length: 14 amino acids. CDR3 region: CSAREVGGSGELFF. As DNA, the CDR3 is TGCAGTGCTAGAGAAGTGGGGGGATCCGGGGAGCTGTTTTTT.

This clonotype showed up many times. Here the CDR3 reads CASSLSGIYEQYF. DNA of the CDR3: TGTGCCAGCAGTTTATCGGGGATCTACGAGCAGTACTTC. The chain joins TRBV27 to TRBJ2-7; D remains unclear. V was trimmed by 0 bases and J by 3 bases, leaving 6 bases between them. The CDR3 contains 13 residues. CDR1 is MNHEY, CDR2 SMNVEV, per germline (reference sequence).

This clonotype was detected ten times or more. The chain carries TRBV10-3 and TRBJ1-5, with no clear D. CDR3 length: 14 residues. Trimming left V 4 bases short and J 0 bases short, with 7 bases between. Per germline, CDR1 ENHRY and CDR2 SYGVKD. The CDR3: CAISVVDSNQPQHF. CDR3 in DNA: TGTGCCATCAGTGTGGTCGATAGCAATCAGCCCCAGCATTTT.

This clonotype appeared many times. V usage is TRBV6-1 and J usage is TRBJ1-5, with D possibly being TRBD1 (5 bases). The CDR3 has 14 amino acids. Trimming cost V 2 bases and J 7 bases, with 12 bases left between them. CDR1 is MNHNS and CDR2 is SASEGT in the germline V gene. The CDR3 region is CASSEYGGRQPQHF. The CDR3 nucleotides are TGTGCCAGCAGTGAATACGGGGGTAGACAGCCCCAGCATTTT.

This clonotype has a count of ten or more. V gene TRBV10-2 combines with J gene TRBJ2-1, with a possible D match to TRBD2 (5 bases). The CDR3 loop spans 11 amino acids. V lost 8 bases and J lost 7, with 9 bases in between. Germline V gives CDR1 WSHSY, CDR2 SAAADI. For the CDR3, the DNA is TGCGCCAGCGGGGAGTGGAATGAGCAGTTCTTC. Translation gives CASGEWNEQFF.

V usage is TRBV5-1 and J usage is TRBJ1-1; tentative D call: TRBD1 (6 bases). CDR3 length: 17 residues. The ends were cut back, 0 bases at V and 1 base at J, with 16 bases in the middle. Germline V gene sequence: CDR1 SGHRS, CDR2 YFSETQ. The CDR3 DNA reads as TGCGCCAGCAGCTTGGCCCCGAACCGGGGGGCGAACACTGAAGCTTTCTTT. Protein: CASSLAPNRGANTEAFF.

V usage is TRBV27 and J usage is TRBJ1-6; D unresolved. The CDR3 spans 13 residues. CDR1 is MNHEY, CDR2 SMNVEV, per germline (reference sequence). V was pared by 6 bases and J by 9 bases, with 12 bases between. CDR3 sequence reads: CASSEQKGSPLHF. The DNA for the CDR3 is TGTGCCAGCAGCGAGCAGAAAGGTTCACCCCTCCACTTT.

Regarding this clonotype: Being one base from a much bigger clone, this may be a read error. The CDR3, as DNA: TGTGCCAACAGCACGGGTCAACATCAGGGGACCCAGTACTTC. Translating it yields CANSTGQHQGTQYF. The chain joins TRBV11-2 to TRBJ2-5; weak D call: TRBD1 (5 bases). Looked up from germline, CDR1 is SGHAT and CDR2 is FQNNGV. The CDR3 has 14 residues. The full variable domain, its missing parts supplied by reference TRBV11-2 and TRBJ2-5, is EAGVAQSPRYKIIEKRQSVAFWCNPISGHATLYWYQQILGQGPKLLIQFQNNGVVDDSQLPKDRFSAERLKGVDSTLKIQPAKLEDSAVYLCANSTGQHQGTQYFGPGTRLLVL.

The J gene is TRBJ1-5, the V gene TRBV2, with D perhaps matching TRBD1 (6 bases). CDR3 length: 16 residues. The germline V gene encodes CDR1 SNHLY and CDR2 FYNNEI. The ends were cut back, 4 bases at V and 4 bases at J, with 17 bases in the middle. CDR3 region: CASSARSQGWNQPQHF. CDR3 DNA: TGTGCCAGCAGTGCTCGATCCCAGGGGTGGAATCAGCCCCAGCATTTT. The whole variable domain, remainder taken from reference TRBV2 and TRBJ1-5, is EPEVTQTPSHQVTQMGQEVILRCVPISNHLYFYWYRQILGQKVEFLVSFYNNEISEKSEIFDDQFSVERPDGSNFTLKIRSTKLEDSAMYFCASSARSQGWNQPQHFGDGTRLSIL.

Only a few counts were recorded for this clonotype. The rearrangement joins TRBV30 to TRBJ1-1; D is ambiguous. Germline assignment: CDR1 GTSNPN and CDR2 SVGIG (reference sequence). The CDR3 has 14 amino acids. Deletions cut 0 bases from V and 2 bases from J, with 10 bases between. CDR3 loop: CAWSVIGKNTEAFF. As DNA, the CDR3 is TGTGCCTGGAGTGTAATAGGGAAAAACACTGAAGCTTTCTTT.

At least ten counts were recorded for this clonotype. The CDR3 loop is CASSPWTDSYEQYF. The CDR3 nucleotides read TGCGCCAGCAGCCCATGGACCGATTCCTACGAGCAGTACTTC. The chain has TRBV5-1 and TRBJ2-7, with no clear D. The CDR3 is made up of 14 amino acids. Germline loops: CDR1 SGHRS, CDR2 YFSETQ. The V and J ends lost 4 bases and 1 base respectively, with 12 bases between them.

This clonotype was observed many times. The chain has TRBV12-3 or TRBV12-4 and TRBJ2-5, with D perhaps TRBD2 (5 bases). This CDR3 region has 13 residues. The germline V and J ends were trimmed by 7 bases and 5 bases, with 14 bases remaining between them. CDR3 region: CASNSGSGETQYF. The CDR3 DNA reads TGTGCCAGCAACTCGGGGTCGGGCGAGACCCAGTACTTC.

This clonotype was counted at least ten times. The CDR3 region has the DNA TGTGCCAGTAGATCGCCGGGACGCCATAATGAAAAACTGTTTTTT. Amino acids: CASRSPGRHNEKLFF. The rearrangement links TRBV19 to TRBJ1-4, with a tentative D call TRBD1 (5 bases). Trimming shortened V by 6 bases and J by 4 bases, and 15 bases separated the two germline ends. CDR3 size: 15 residues. Germline assignment: CDR1 LNHDA and CDR2 SQIVND (reference sequence).

The V and J genes are TRBV29-1 and TRBJ2-5, with a weak D call TRBD2 (5 bases). V lost 1 base to trimming and J lost 4 bases, with 19 bases between them. The germline gives CDR1 SQVTM, CDR2 ANQGSEA. This CDR3 is built from 16 residues. The CDR3 DNA follows: TGCAGCGTTGAAGTGGGGAGAGGGTCCTCGGTAGAGACCCAGTACTTC. Translating gives CSVEVGRGSSVETQYF.

This clonotype was seen repeatedly, ten times or more. J is TRBJ1-5 and V is TRBV19, with TRBD1 matching over 7 bases. V shed 0 bases and J 3 bases; nucleotides not matched to a gene: 14. The V gene's germline CDR1 is LNHDA and CDR2 SQIVND (reference sequence). CDR3 length: 19 residues. The CDR3 spells CASSIDPGEAGGYNQPQHF. The CDR3 DNA reads TGTGCCAGTAGTATAGATCCGGGGGAGGCAGGGGGGTACAATCAGCCCCAGCATTTT.

This chain connects TRBV6-4 to TRBJ2-1; 13 bases align to TRBD2. The junction had 18 bases not matched to a gene; V was cut back by 4 bases and J by 9 bases. CDR1 is MRHNA, CDR2 SNTAGT, per germline. The CDR3 has 19 residues. This CDR3 is CASSVEFPLGLAGESEQFF. CDR3 coding DNA: TGTGCCAGCAGTGTTGAATTCCCCCTAGGACTAGCGGGAGAAAGTGAGCAGTTCTTC.

In this sample, this clonotype turned up many times. This chain connects TRBV20-1 to TRBJ2-1; TRBD2 aligns across 11 bases. This CDR3 comprises 15 residues. CDR1 is DFQATT, CDR2 SNEGSKA, per germline (reference sequence). J lost 9 bases, V lost 5 bases, and 12 bases had no gene match. In nucleotides, the CDR3 is TGCAGTGCTCCCTCCTCTAGCGGGAGGAGGGGTGAGCAGTTCTTC. Protein: CSAPSSSGRRGEQFF.

This clonotype came up many times. The chain carries TRBV19 and TRBJ1-2; D is uncertain. The V end lost 0 bases, the J end lost 4 bases, and 12 bases lay between the germline ends. CDR1 is LNHDA, CDR2 SQIVND, per germline (reference sequence). This CDR3 spans 15 amino acids. The CDR3 DNA follows: TGTGCCAGTAGTATAGATCTTCAGGTCACCTATGGCTACACCTTC. This encodes CASSIDLQVTYGYTF.

This clonotype has a handful of counts. The CDR3 protein is CASSLLSYEQYF. The CDR3 region has the DNA TGTGCCAGCAGCTTGTTGTCCTACGAGCAGTACTTC. The V gene is TRBV5-4, the J gene TRBJ2-7, with no clear D. V gave up 1 base and J gave up 1 base, with 3 bases separating them. This CDR3 has 12 residues. Germline V CDR1 and CDR2: SGHNT, YYREEE (reference sequence).

This clonotype was counted at least ten times. The rearrangement links TRBV7-2 to TRBJ2-3; D is undetermined. This CDR3 is 13 amino acids long. Germline V CDR1 and CDR2: SGHTA, FQGNSA. The V end was cut by 1 base, the J end by 4 bases, with 6 bases between. In DNA, the CDR3 is TGTGCCAGCAGCTTAGACCGCGCAGATACGCAGTATTTT. This gives the protein CASSLDRADTQYF. Filled out from reference TRBV7-2 and TRBJ2-3, the complete variable domain reads GAGVSQSPSNKVTEKGKDVELRCDPISGHTALYWYRQSLGQGLEFLIYFQGNSAPDKSGLPSDRFSAERTGGSVSTLTIQRTQQEDSAVYLCASSLDRADTQYFGPGTRLTVL.

This clonotype was recorded many times. This chain uses TRBV7-9 with TRBJ1-1; D is undetermined. V was trimmed by 5 bases and J by 5 bases, leaving 18 bases between them. The CDR3 is 15 residues long. CDR1 and CDR2 from the germline V gene are SEHNR and FQNEAQ (reference sequence). CDR3: CASSRAGKRRTEAFF. CDR3 sequence (DNA): TGTGCCAGCAGCAGAGCGGGGAAAAGAAGGACTGAAGCTTTCTTT.

This clonotype came up many times. The chain couples TRBV20-1 to TRBJ2-3; D unresolved. CDR1 DFQATT and CDR2 SNEGSKA come from the germline V gene (reference sequence). V was cut by 3 bases and J by 2 bases, with 6 bases left in between. CDR3 length equals 12 residues. The CDR3 is CSASPNTDTQYF. For the CDR3, the DNA is TGCAGTGCTAGTCCGAACACAGATACGCAGTATTTT.

The chain has TRBV29-1 and TRBJ2-7; no clear D gene. CDR3 size: 11 residues. Trimming took off 5 bases at V and 7 bases at J, with 12 bases between the two ends. Looked up from germline, CDR1 is SQVTM and CDR2 is ANQGSEA. CDR3 sequence reads: CSVRFGIEQYF. The CDR3 DNA sequence: TGCAGCGTTCGGTTTGGAATTGAGCAGTACTTC.

This clonotype came up many times. CDR3 residues: CSASPADTQYF. The CDR3, as DNA: TGCAGTGCTAGTCCGGCGGATACGCAGTATTTT. V and J are TRBV20-1 and TRBJ2-3; no firm D call. The CDR3 is 11 residues long. Trimming left V 3 bases short and J 6 bases short, with 7 bases between. Germline assignment: CDR1 DFQATT and CDR2 SNEGSKA (reference sequence).

Many counts were recorded for this clonotype. J is TRBJ2-5 and V is TRBV19; 7 bases map to TRBD1. The CDR3 sequence is 15 residues long. Trimming removed 4 bases from V and 4 bases from J; junction bases left unmatched: 9. Germline loops: CDR1 LNHDA, CDR2 SQIVND (reference sequence). The CDR3: CASSTRTGLVETQYF. As DNA, the CDR3 is TGTGCCAGTAGTACGCGGACAGGCTTAGTAGAGACCCAGTACTTC.

This chain joins TRBV6-2 or TRBV6-3 and TRBJ1-2; 11 bases match TRBD1. The CDR3 is made up of 16 amino acids. Germline V lookup: CDR1 MNHEY, CDR2 SVGEGT. Unmatched junction bases numbered 10, after V lost 4 bases and J lost 6 bases. CDR3: CASSSRRTGGADGYTF. The CDR3 coding sequence is TGTGCCAGCAGTTCACGCCGGACAGGGGGCGCGGATGGCTACACCTTC.

The chain joins TRBV12-3 or TRBV12-4 to TRBJ1-6; 8 bases fit TRBD1. The J segment lost 9 bases and the V segment lost 6 bases, leaving 10 bases of the junction unmatched. This CDR3 is 15 amino acids long. The CDR3 DNA sequence: TGTGCCAGCAGCCTAGGGACAGGAGGAGGTTCACCCCTCCACTTT. It specifies CASSLGTGGGSPLHF.

This clonotype was counted between two and nine times. V gene TRBV20-1 combines with J gene TRBJ2-7; D is ambiguous. V lost 1 base to trimming and J lost 0 bases, with 10 bases between them. This CDR3 is built from 14 residues. Looked up from germline, CDR1 is DFQATT and CDR2 is SNEGSKA (reference sequence). The CDR3 spells CSARGLTSSYEQYF. CDR3 sequence (DNA): TGCAGTGCTAGAGGACTGACTTCCTCCTACGAGCAGTACTTC.